This TCR beta chain originates from a study of cytomegalovirus exposure and HLA in healthy donors. This clone was counted a single time. The antigen is unknown. PCR was performed using 60 Vbeta and 13 Jbeta primers. Clones were sequenced by immunoSEQ multiplex PCR, and TCRdb holds only the in-frame ones, with some missing. Here the sample spans about 210,000 clones, 82% being singletons. Study results and limitations: Most sequenced TCRs were rare (though some public TCRs occurred in many donors). Approximately 160 TCR beta chains were listed as cytomegalovirus-associated.

The germline V and J ends were trimmed by 6 bases and 5 bases, with 10 bases remaining between them. The CDR3 totals 12 residues. From germline, CDR1 is MNHEY and CDR2 SMNVEV (reference sequence). The sample consisted of PBMCs. The chain links TRBV27 to TRBJ1-1, with a weak D call TRBD1 (6 bases). The receptor comes from a man in his forties or fifties in good health and CMV-seropositive. CDR3 coding DNA: TGTGCCAGCAGGACCACAGGGACTGAAGCTTTCTTT. Amino acids: CASRTTGTEAFF.